What follows are 29 T cell receptor beta chains derived from one specimen sequenced in a study of human T cells and chemical hapten exposure. Regarding time point: patch test 3, about 24 weeks after DPC sensitization. Sample treatment: therapeutic diphenylcyclopropenone sensitization with weekly scalp DPC. TCRdb reprocessed the RACE reads via MiXCR and lists one record per CDR3 protein. The sample has about 120,000 distinct CDR3 sequences; about 11% are singletons. The sequencing used whole blood, collected in connection with sensitization to the hapten diphenylcyclopropenone (DPC). The origin of the receptors is a woman aged 45-59 years with alopecia areata. Some clones in this sample may be carry-over from other donors' samples.

The chain is built from TRBV3-1 and TRBJ2-6; the D is unclear. V gave up 2 bases and J gave up 4 bases, with 3 bases separating them. The CDR3 consists of 13 residues. CDR1 is LGHDT and CDR2 is YNNKEL in the germline V gene (reference sequence). The CDR3, as DNA: TGTGCCAGCAGCCAAATGGGGGCCAACGTCCTGACTTTC. Translated: CASSQMGANVLTF.

The chain joins TRBV12-3 or TRBV12-4 to TRBJ1-1; no reliable D call. The CDR3 covers 15 residues. V dropped 2 bases and J dropped 1 base, with 11 bases sitting between them. This CDR3 is CASSLRARQNTEAFF. The CDR3, as DNA: TGTGCCAGCAGTTTAAGAGCAAGGCAGAACACTGAAGCTTTCTTT.

V is TRBV29-1 and J is TRBJ2-3; tentatively, D is TRBD1 (5 bases). V was cut by 0 bases and J by 5 bases, with 12 bases left in between. This CDR3 is built from 14 residues. Germline V gives CDR1 SQVTM, CDR2 ANQGSEA. The CDR3, as DNA: TGCAGCGTTGAAGATCTAGAAACAGGAGATACGCAGTATTTT. Amino acids: CSVEDLETGDTQYF.

This rearrangement joins TRBV29-1 to TRBJ2-3; 9 bases line up with TRBD2. J gave up 4 bases and V 1 base, and 9 bases lay outside the gene matches. The CDR3 has 16 residues. Germline CDR1 SQVTM, CDR2 ANQGSEA. CDR3 protein: CSVEGQAGGGADTQYF. CDR3 coding DNA: TGCAGCGTTGAAGGTCAAGCGGGGGGTGGTGCAGATACGCAGTATTTT.

V gene TRBV7-6 combines with J gene TRBJ2-1, with D unresolved. The length of the CDR3 is 13 residues. V was pared by 6 bases and J by 7 bases, with 13 bases between. Germline V lookup: CDR1 SGHVS, CDR2 FNYEAQ. The CDR3 here is CASSIARWNEQFF. As DNA, the CDR3 is TGTGCCAGCAGTATTGCAAGGTGGAATGAGCAGTTCTTC. Drawing the rest from reference TRBV7-6 and TRBJ2-1, the complete variable domain is GAGVSQSPRYKVTKRGQDVALRCDPISGHVSLYWYRQALGQGPEFLTYFNYEAQQDKSGLPNDRFSAERPEGSISTLTIQRTEQRDSAMYRCASSIARWNEQFFGPGTRLTVL.

The gene calls are TRBV20-1 and TRBJ2-7; D gene uncertain. Germline V gene lookup returns CDR1 DFQATT and CDR2 SNEGSKA (reference sequence). The V end was cut by 3 bases, the J end by 1 base, with 7 bases between. The CDR3 has 12 residues. CDR3 sequence reads: CSASASSYEQYF. CDR3 in DNA: TGCAGTGCTAGTGCGAGTTCCTACGAGCAGTACTTC.

A few counts support this clonotype. This sequence joins TRBV5-1 and TRBJ2-1; TRBD2 is a possible D gene (6 bases). CDR1 and CDR2 from the germline V gene are SGHRS and YFSETQ. Trimming shortened V by 4 bases and J by 1 base, and 12 bases separated the two germline ends. The CDR3 has 15 residues. In DNA form, the CDR3 reads TGCGCCAGCAGCGCGGGACCGACATCCTACAATGAGCAGTTCTTC. It codes for CASSAGPTSYNEQFF.

The rearrangement joins TRBV7-6 to TRBJ2-2; 9 bases align to TRBD1. J gave up 5 bases and V 5 bases, and 9 bases lay outside the gene matches. CDR3 length equals 16 residues. Germline V lookup: CDR1 SGHVS, CDR2 FNYEAQ. CDR3: CASSLSGTGRTGELFF. CDR3 coding DNA: TGTGCCAGCAGCCTCAGTGGGACAGGGCGTACCGGGGAGCTGTTTTTT.

The CDR3 loop reads CASSQDWRTDTQYF. In DNA form, the CDR3 reads TGTGCCAGCAGCCAAGATTGGAGGACAGATACGCAGTATTTT. This chain links TRBV3-1 with TRBJ2-3; D perhaps matches TRBD2 (5 bases). The CDR3 has 14 residues. Between the trimmed V and J ends, which lost 0 bases and 3 bases, there was a span of 7 bases. Germline CDR1 LGHDT, CDR2 YNNKEL (reference sequence).

In this sample, this clonotype turned up many times. The J gene is TRBJ2-2, the V gene TRBV20-1; no reliable D call. The CDR3 runs to 15 residues. The germline CDR1 and CDR2 sequences are DFQATT and SNEGSKA (reference sequence). With 0 bases removed from V and 4 bases from J, the gap between germline ends came to 12 bases. CDR3 sequence: CSARDLERFTGELFF. Written as DNA, the CDR3 is TGCAGTGCTAGAGATCTCGAACGGTTCACCGGGGAGCTGTTTTTT.

In its sample, this clonotype was seen a few times. The chain is built from TRBV7-2 and TRBJ1-1; 9 bases line up with TRBD1. The CDR3 length is 15 residues. Germline V gene data show CDR1 as SGHTA and CDR2 as FQGNSA. J was trimmed by 5 bases and V by 5 bases; bases with no gene match: 9. This CDR3 reads CASSPDRTGVTEAFF. The CDR3 DNA follows: TGTGCCAGCAGCCCCGATAGGACAGGGGTGACTGAAGCTTTCTTT. The entire variable domain, with the rest obtained from reference TRBV7-2 and TRBJ1-1, is as follows: GAGVSQSPSNKVTEKGKDVELRCDPISGHTALYWYRQSLGQGLEFLIYFQGNSAPDKSGLPSDRFSAERTGGSVSTLTIQRTQQEDSAVYLCASSPDRTGVTEAFFGQGTRLTVV.

This clonotype was counted only a few times. The rearrangement uses TRBV9 and TRBJ1-1, with D possibly being TRBD1 (5 bases). Germline lookup yields CDR1 SGDLS and CDR2 YYNGEE. The V end lost 3 bases, the J end lost 6 bases, and 18 bases lay between the germline ends. The CDR3 spans 15 residues. This CDR3 is CASSAIPSRGAEAFF. The CDR3 nucleotides are TGTGCCAGCAGCGCCATTCCTAGTAGGGGAGCTGAAGCTTTCTTT.

This clonotype was seen a few times. The V and J genes are TRBV27 and TRBJ1-2; no clear D. Germline V lookup: CDR1 MNHEY, CDR2 SMNVEV (reference sequence). Trimming left V 2 bases short and J 6 bases short, with 10 bases between. The CDR3 has 13 amino acids. In DNA form, the CDR3 reads TGTGCCAGCAGTTTAACGGGAGCCCATGGCTACACCTTC. Amino acids: CASSLTGAHGYTF.

The J gene is TRBJ1-5, the V gene TRBV2, with D possibly being TRBD1 (6 bases). The germline V and J ends were trimmed by 6 bases and 1 base, with 10 bases remaining between them. The CDR3 consists of 14 residues. Germline V lookup: CDR1 SNHLY, CDR2 FYNNEI. Here the CDR3 DNA reads TGTGCCAGCAGAAGAGGACAGAGCAATCAGCCCCAGCATTTT. Amino acids: CASRRGQSNQPQHF.

A few counts support this clonotype. The chain recombines TRBV20-1 with TRBJ1-1; 7 bases fit TRBD1. The CDR3 contains 14 residues. Trimming cost V 0 bases and J 1 base; bases outside gene matches: 2. Germline CDR1 DFQATT, CDR2 SNEGSKA (reference sequence). Written as DNA, the CDR3 is TGCAGTGCTAGAGAGGGGACAGCGAACACTGAAGCTTTCTTT. Translation gives CSAREGTANTEAFF.

This clonotype came up once. The germline gene is not matched at one end of the junction; a read error may be the cause. The rearrangement links TRBV6-5 to TRBJ2-3, with D possibly TRBD1 on 6 matching bases. Per germline, CDR1 MNHEY and CDR2 SVGAGI. CDR3 size: 17 residues. The CDR3 region is CVSSYSPALTGSSTQYF. CDR3 bases: TGTGTCAGCAGTTACTCGCCTGCTTTGACAGGTTCAAGTACGCAGTATTTT.

This clonotype occurred a few times. The chain joins TRBV4-2 to TRBJ2-1; TRBD1 agrees at 8 bases. CDR3 length: 19 residues. Germline loops: CDR1 LGHNA, CDR2 YNFKEQ. J gave up 8 bases and V 2 bases, and 20 bases lay outside the gene matches. The CDR3 coding sequence is TGTGCCAGCAGCCAATGGTGGGCCCCTGGGGGACAGGCGACAGATGAGCAGTTCTTC. Amino acids: CASSQWWAPGGQATDEQFF.

V and J are TRBV20-1 and TRBJ2-1; TRBD1 agrees at 9 bases. V shed 7 bases and J 8 bases; nucleotides not matched to a gene: 15. Germline loops: CDR1 DFQATT, CDR2 SNEGSKA (reference sequence). This CDR3 spans 15 amino acids. For the CDR3, the DNA is TGCAGTGTCCCCCCCGCGGGACAGGGTCTCTATGAGCAGTTCTTC. It specifies CSVPPAGQGLYEQFF.

This clonotype was seen repeatedly, ten times or more. The chain combines TRBV20-1 with TRBJ2-7; 14 nucleotides line up with TRBD2. Germline loops: CDR1 DFQATT, CDR2 SNEGSKA (reference sequence). V trimming: 0 bases; J trimming: 2 bases; junction bases outside the gene matches: 6. This CDR3 contains 17 residues. The CDR3 reads CSARDPTSGRATYEQYF. In DNA form, the CDR3 reads TGCAGTGCTAGAGATCCGACTAGCGGGAGGGCTACCTACGAGCAGTACTTC.

V and J are TRBV3-1 and TRBJ2-1; unclear D gene. CDR3 length: 13 residues. Per the germline V gene, CDR1 is LGHDT and CDR2 is YNNKEL (reference sequence). V lost 8 bases, J lost 7 bases, and 15 bases lay in between. The CDR3 spells CASRSVAGNEQFF. The CDR3 nucleotides read TGTGCCAGCCGCTCGGTAGCTGGGAATGAGCAGTTCTTC.

This chain links TRBV28 with TRBJ2-3; 7 nucleotides match TRBD1. Looked up from germline, CDR1 is MDHEN and CDR2 is SYDVKM. Trimming removed 3 bases from V and 4 bases from J; junction bases left unmatched: 7. The CDR3 consists of 15 residues. The CDR3 coding sequence is TGTGCCAGCAGTTTGGGTGACAGGGTTTCAGATACGCAGTATTTT. Its protein is CASSLGDRVSDTQYF.

The chain recombines TRBV3-1 with TRBJ1-2; D gene unclear. From germline, CDR1 is LGHDT and CDR2 YNNKEL (reference sequence). The ends were cut back, 1 base at V and 7 bases at J, with 10 bases in the middle. The CDR3 has 13 amino acids. The CDR3 DNA reads as TGTGCCAGCAGCCAAGTATCGGCGGGTGGCTACACCTTC. Protein sequence: CASSQVSAGGYTF.

This clonotype was picked up a small number of times. The chain links TRBV12-3 or TRBV12-4 to TRBJ2-2; 9 bases align to TRBD1. The CDR3 sequence is 16 residues long. Trimming at V came to 8 bases and at J to 4 bases, leaving 11 bases not matched to a gene. For the CDR3, the DNA is TGTGCCAGCTGTAGGCCCCTGACAGGGGGCACCGGGGAGCTGTTTTTT. Residues: CASCRPLTGGTGELFF.

This clonotype occurred many times. CDR3 sequence (DNA): TGTGCCAGCAGTTATACGCAGGGCTCTAATGAAAAACTGTTTTTT. This gives the protein CASSYTQGSNEKLFF. The rearrangement links TRBV6-5 to TRBJ1-4; possible D gene TRBD1, 5 bases. CDR1 and CDR2 from the germline V gene are MNHEY and SVGAGI. Trimming shortened V by 3 bases and J by 3 bases, and 11 bases separated the two germline ends. This CDR3 contains 15 residues.

This clonotype showed up just a few times. The gene calls are TRBV28 and TRBJ1-1; D not certain. CDR1 is MDHEN, CDR2 SYDVKM, per germline. V gave up 2 bases and J gave up 0 bases, with 7 bases separating them. This CDR3 has 14 amino acids. This chain's CDR3 is CASSLQALNTEAFF. The CDR3 DNA reads TGTGCCAGCAGTTTACAGGCCCTGAACACTGAAGCTTTCTTT.

This clonotype was counted between two and nine times. The chain uses TRBV6-2 or TRBV6-3 and TRBJ2-5, with 9 bases matching TRBD1. V dropped 4 bases and J dropped 1; count of bases not matched to a gene: 4. In germline, CDR1 is MNHEY, CDR2 SVGEGT. This CDR3 spans 15 amino acids. CDR3 sequence (DNA): TGTGCCAGCAGTTCCGGGACAGGGCTCCAAGAGACCCAGTACTTC. Residues: CASSSGTGLQETQYF.

The rearrangement joins TRBV29-1 to TRBJ1-1; no reliable D call. Germline V gives CDR1 SQVTM, CDR2 ANQGSEA. The CDR3 totals 12 residues. V lost 2 bases, J lost 1 base, and 5 bases lay in between. The CDR3 protein is CSVELRNTEAFF. The CDR3, as DNA: TGCAGCGTTGAACTTAGGAACACTGAAGCTTTCTTT.

V usage is TRBV29-1 and J usage is TRBJ1-2, with unresolved D. V dropped 4 bases and J dropped 5 bases, with 8 bases sitting between them. From germline, CDR1 is SQVTM and CDR2 ANQGSEA. CDR3 size: 11 residues. DNA of the CDR3: TGCAGCGTTGCAGCTGAGTATGGCTACACCTTC. This gives the protein CSVAAEYGYTF.

This clonotype came up a few times. The chain employs TRBV6-2 or TRBV6-3 and TRBJ2-3; D is undetermined. The CDR3 sequence is 17 residues long. Trimming shortened V by 2 bases and J by 3 bases, and 18 bases separated the two germline ends. The germline CDR1 and CDR2 sequences are MNHEY and SVGEGT. The CDR3 here is CASSYGVQLSLTDTQYF. The DNA of the CDR3 is TGTGCCAGCAGTTACGGTGTCCAACTCTCGTTAACAGATACGCAGTATTTT.